These 18 T cell receptor beta chains came from one sample sequenced in a study of control samples from healthy donors and cancer patients. Only in-frame clones appear in the TCRdb table, and some are missing; sequencing was by immunoSEQ multiplex PCR. The sample lists approximately 170,000 clones, 80% to 95% seen once, with approximately 0.7% in the top ten. Sequencing input: blood. The receptors shown here come from a young woman in good health.

The chain links TRBV28 to TRBJ2-7; possible D gene TRBD1, 5 bases. Germline V CDR1 and CDR2: MDHEN, SYDVKM. V was trimmed by 1 base and J by 0 bases, leaving 7 bases between them. The CDR3 has 14 amino acids. This CDR3 is CASSLFTGSYEQYF. CDR3 bases: TGTGCCAGCAGTTTATTCACAGGCTCCTACGAGCAGTACTTC.

The J gene is TRBJ1-5, the V gene TRBV28, with D possibly being TRBD1 (6 bases). There are 15 residues in the CDR3. Germline V lookup: CDR1 MDHEN, CDR2 SYDVKM. V was shortened by 1 base and J by 11 bases, with 18 bases between the two germline ends. In DNA, the CDR3 is TGTGCCAGCAGTTTATTAACCACAGGGATTATCACCCAGCATTTT. Translation gives CASSLLTTGIITQHF.

V usage is TRBV18 and J usage is TRBJ2-1; 7 nucleotides match TRBD2. The CDR3 has 15 residues. Germline V gives CDR1 KGHSH, CDR2 LQKENI. V gave up 3 bases and J gave up 4 bases; unmatched junction bases: 6. The CDR3: CASSPESGAYNEQFF. The CDR3 DNA follows: TGTGCCAGCTCACCGGAAAGCGGGGCTTACAATGAGCAGTTCTTC.

The V and J genes are TRBV5-1 and TRBJ2-7; 9 nucleotides line up with TRBD1. The germline gives CDR1 SGHRS, CDR2 YFSETQ. The junction had 5 bases not matched to a gene; V was cut back by 5 bases and J by 2 bases. The CDR3 totals 14 residues. The CDR3 here is CASSTGTGTYEQYF. The CDR3, as DNA: TGCGCCAGCAGTACCGGGACAGGGACCTACGAGCAGTACTTC.

The rearrangement joins TRBV24-1 to TRBJ2-1, with TRBD2 as a possible D gene (6 bases). CDR1 is KGHDR, CDR2 SFDVKD, per germline. V was clipped by 1 base and J by 8 bases, with 14 bases between them. The CDR3 sequence is 15 residues long. CDR3 region: CATSDLGGTGDEQFF. CDR3 DNA sequence: TGTGCCACCAGTGATTTAGGCGGGACCGGGGATGAGCAGTTCTTC.

V and J are TRBV28 and TRBJ1-1; 10 bases are shared with TRBD1. Per germline, CDR1 MDHEN and CDR2 SYDVKM. V lost 8 bases to trimming and J lost 4 bases; unmatched junction nucleotides: 4. This CDR3 contains 13 residues. CDR3 sequence: CASGTGEITEAFF. In DNA form, the CDR3 reads TGTGCCAGCGGGACAGGGGAAATCACTGAAGCTTTCTTT. The full variable domain, with the rest looked up from reference TRBV28 and TRBJ1-1, is DVKVTQSSRYLVKRTGEKVFLECVQDMDHENMFWYRQDPGLGLRLIYFSYDVKMKEKGDIPEGYSVSREKKERFSLILESASTNQTSMYLCASGTGEITEAFFGQGTRLTVV.

The J gene is TRBJ2-1, the V gene TRBV4-1; possible D gene TRBD1, 6 bases. Germline V gene data show CDR1 as MGHRA and CDR2 as YSYEKL. V was trimmed by 0 bases and J by 6 bases, leaving 21 bases between them. CDR3 length: 18 residues. CDR3 DNA: TGCGCCAGCAGCCAAGAAATGTGGCTGAGGGGGATTGCCAATGAGCAGTTCTTC. Its translation is CASSQEMWLRGIANEQFF.

The chain recombines TRBV3-1 (or the pseudogene TRBV3-2) with TRBJ2-5; 8 nucleotides line up with TRBD1. J gave up 3 bases and V 4 bases, and 1 base lay outside the gene matches. The CDR3 totals 13 residues. Germline V lookup: CDR1 LGHDT, CDR2 YNNKEL (reference sequence). CDR3 amino acids: CASSLTGEETQYF. CDR3 coding DNA: TGTGCCAGCAGCCTGACAGGGGAAGAGACCCAGTACTTC.

The chain carries TRBV10-3 and TRBJ2-7; the match to TRBD1 covers 8 bases. CDR1 ENHRY and CDR2 SYGVKD come from the germline V gene. The CDR3 spans 14 residues. J lost 0 bases, V lost 2 bases, and 0 bases had no gene match. In nucleotides, the CDR3 is TGTGCCATCAGTGAGGGACAGGGCTCCTACGAGCAGTACTTC. This codes for CAISEGQGSYEQYF.

The J gene is TRBJ2-1, the V gene TRBV2, with a possible D match to TRBD1 (5 bases). Trimming took off 3 bases at V and 7 bases at J, with 10 bases between the two ends. The germline gives CDR1 SNHLY, CDR2 FYNNEI. This CDR3 is 13 amino acids long. The CDR3 DNA sequence: TGTGCCAGCAGTGATAAGGGGATGAATGAGCAGTTCTTC. The encoded protein is CASSDKGMNEQFF.

The chain has TRBV28 and TRBJ1-3; 8 bases agree with TRBD1. Germline V gene sequence: CDR1 MDHEN, CDR2 SYDVKM. The CDR3 sequence is 15 residues long. With V trimmed by 6 bases and J by 9 bases, 13 bases remained unmatched. CDR3 sequence: CASRAGTGLTITIYF. The CDR3 DNA follows: TGTGCCAGCAGGGCAGGGACAGGACTTACCATCACCATATATTTT.

The rearrangement links TRBV28 to TRBJ1-3, with D perhaps TRBD1 (6 bases). V was trimmed by 5 bases and J by 0 bases, leaving 11 bases between them. Germline CDR1 MDHEN, CDR2 SYDVKM. The CDR3 length is 15 residues. The CDR3 nucleotides are TGTGCCAGCAGTGATACAGGGCTCTCTGGAAACACCATATATTTT. Its protein product is CASSDTGLSGNTIYF.

The gene calls are TRBV6-2 or TRBV6-3 and TRBJ1-6; D gene unclear. Trimming left V 4 bases short and J 8 bases short, with 12 bases between. In germline, CDR1 is MNHEY, CDR2 SVGEGT. The CDR3 has 14 amino acids. The CDR3 region is CASSLTSRDSPLHF. In DNA, the CDR3 is TGTGCCAGCAGTTTAACTTCCCGGGATTCACCCCTCCACTTT.

The CDR3 sequence is CASSLAGNTEAFF. CDR3 sequence (DNA): TGTGCCAGCAGTTTGGCGGGGAACACTGAAGCTTTCTTT. The chain recombines TRBV28 with TRBJ1-1; no clear D. Germline V gene sequence: CDR1 MDHEN, CDR2 SYDVKM. The CDR3 is 13 amino acids. Trimming stripped 3 bases from V and 1 base from J, with 6 bases between.

This chain uses TRBV28 with TRBJ2-3; D is uncertain. This CDR3 contains 13 residues. Germline values: CDR1 MDHEN, CDR2 SYDVKM. The V end was cut by 5 bases, the J end by 4 bases, with 10 bases between. The CDR3 reads CASSQVVPDTQYF. The CDR3 DNA is TGTGCCAGCAGTCAGGTAGTCCCAGATACGCAGTATTTT.

The J gene is TRBJ1-5, the V gene TRBV6-1; D gene unclear. Germline V lookup: CDR1 MNHNS, CDR2 SASEGT. V was shortened by 3 bases and J by 0 bases, with 9 bases between the two germline ends. This CDR3 contains 15 residues. This CDR3 reads CASSEGPFSNQPQHF. CDR3 coding DNA: TGTGCCAGCAGTGAGGGCCCGTTTAGCAATCAGCCCCAGCATTTT.

The rearrangement uses TRBV23-1 and TRBJ1-5; 9 bases are shared with TRBD1. TRBV23-1 is labeled an ORF, and its function is uncertain. With V trimmed by 8 bases and J by 0 bases, 8 bases remained unmatched. CDR3 length: 16 residues. CDR3 coding DNA: TGCGCCAGCGGCCGAGGGACAGGGCTTAGCAATCAGCCCCAGCATTTT. This translates into CASGRGTGLSNQPQHF.

The chain has TRBV19 and TRBJ1-6, with a tentative D call TRBD1 (5 bases). Per the germline V gene, CDR1 is LNHDA and CDR2 is SQIVND (reference sequence). The germline V and J ends were trimmed by 5 bases and 8 bases, with 10 bases remaining between them. CDR3 length: 13 amino acids. The CDR3 spells CASSLGTHSPLHF. The CDR3 region has the DNA TGTGCCAGTAGTTTGGGGACGCATTCACCCCTCCACTTT.